This TCR beta chain is from a study of blood T cell repertoires in COVID-19 (dated by TCRdb to 2018 to 2020). Regarding the complete study: Collaborator samples came from the United States, Italy and Spain and covered acute and convalescent phases of COVID-19. The samples were drawn from two sources: the first 160 participants of the ongoing ImmuneRACE study, and over 1,000 subjects contributed by 6 global collaborators. The sample metadata nearly always contained a de-identified subject ID, COVID-19 status, age in years and sex. A freely available public database, intended as a resource for researchers studying the immune response to SARS-CoV-2, is where the repertoires were released. Where available, HLA class I and class II types were taken from metadata supplied by the sample provider and were not determined by assay-based typing. Subjects who had been exposed to COVID-19, were actively infected with it, or had recovered from it provided the deeply sampled blood TCRbeta repertoires that made up the dataset. The material from the prospective study consisted of cDNA or gDNA derived from T cells, B-cell-depleted T cells, or PBMCs. The full study reports these points: Clinical and demographic metadata were provided uncurated, with the amount varying by source and participant.

With regard to this clone: Its antigen remains undetermined. No much larger clone exists at a distance of one base, and base qualities are not known.

Cut back by 1 base and 0 bases, the V and J ends lie 7 bases apart. From the cysteine through the phenylalanine, the CDR3 covers 15 amino acids. The CDR3 DNA has 45 bases and is translated from base 1. The germline V gene (reference sequence) sets CDR1 to LGHDT and CDR2 to YNNKEL. Another Seattle source contributed samples from volunteer blood donors who had recovered from COVID-19. The collaborating institutions used their own protocols to collect whole blood in K2EDTA tubes. For TCRbeta analysis, collaborator samples were shipped as frozen whole blood, as isolated PBMCs, or as DNA extracted from either sample type. The immunoSEQ Assay, a bias-controlled multiplex PCR, was used to amplify TCRbeta CDR3 regions from genomic DNA. In the original analysis: The number of nucleated cells in each sample was estimated from the amplification of reference gene primers within the assay. To quantify the absolute abundance of each unique TCRbeta CDR3 rearrangement, sequence reads were collapsed and filtered. For each sample, productive Simpson clonality was calculated as the square root of Simpson's diversity index across productive rearrangements. What TCRdb holds here is the immuneACCESS table cut down to in-frame rearrangements. Part of the clones is not present; checked against another copy, under half of the missing clones reflect an unresolved V gene, and the others are unexplained. Clone size and V and J calls were adopted from that table, with D and trimming inferred from the DNA. This sample holds 150,000 to 200,000 clones; about 85% were observed only once. 10% to 15% of the sample comes from the top ten.

This TCR derives from a man aged 70 or older who had recovered from COVID-19. This receptor chain uses TRBV3-1 (or the pseudogene TRBV3-2) and TRBJ1-5; a tentative D call is TRBD1 (6 bases match). The sample consisted of peripheral blood. The CDR3 reads CASSQGTVSNQPQHF. The nucleotides read TGTGCCAGCAGCCAAGGGACAGTTAGCAATCAGCCCCAGCATTTT.